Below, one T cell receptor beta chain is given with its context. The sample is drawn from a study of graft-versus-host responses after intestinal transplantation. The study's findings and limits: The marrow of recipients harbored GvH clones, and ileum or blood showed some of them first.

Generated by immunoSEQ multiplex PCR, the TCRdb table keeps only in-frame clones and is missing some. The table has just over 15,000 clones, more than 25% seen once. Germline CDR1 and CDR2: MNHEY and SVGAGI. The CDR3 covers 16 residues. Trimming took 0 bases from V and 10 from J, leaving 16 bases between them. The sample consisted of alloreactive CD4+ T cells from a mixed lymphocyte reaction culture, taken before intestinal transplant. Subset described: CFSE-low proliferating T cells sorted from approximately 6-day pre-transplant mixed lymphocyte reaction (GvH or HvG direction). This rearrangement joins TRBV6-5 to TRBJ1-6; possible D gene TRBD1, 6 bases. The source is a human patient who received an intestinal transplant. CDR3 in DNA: TGTGCCAGCAGTTACTCGCTTAACAGGGTTTTCTCACCCCTCCACTTT. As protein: CASSYSLNRVFSPLHF.